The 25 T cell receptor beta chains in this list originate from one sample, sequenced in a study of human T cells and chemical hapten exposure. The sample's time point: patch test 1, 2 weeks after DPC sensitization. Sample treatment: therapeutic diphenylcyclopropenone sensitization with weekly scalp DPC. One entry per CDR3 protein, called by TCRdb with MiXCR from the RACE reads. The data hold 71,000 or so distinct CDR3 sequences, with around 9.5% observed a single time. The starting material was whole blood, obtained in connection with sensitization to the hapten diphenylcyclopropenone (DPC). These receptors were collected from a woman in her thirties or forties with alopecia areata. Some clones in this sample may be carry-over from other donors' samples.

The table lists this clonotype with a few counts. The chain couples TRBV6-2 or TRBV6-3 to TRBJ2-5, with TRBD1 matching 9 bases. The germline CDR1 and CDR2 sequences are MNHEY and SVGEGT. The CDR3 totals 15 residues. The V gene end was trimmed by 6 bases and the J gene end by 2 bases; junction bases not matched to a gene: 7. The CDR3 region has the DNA TGTGCCAGCAGAAAGACCGGGACAGGGCAAGAGACCCAGTACTTC. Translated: CASRKTGTGQETQYF.

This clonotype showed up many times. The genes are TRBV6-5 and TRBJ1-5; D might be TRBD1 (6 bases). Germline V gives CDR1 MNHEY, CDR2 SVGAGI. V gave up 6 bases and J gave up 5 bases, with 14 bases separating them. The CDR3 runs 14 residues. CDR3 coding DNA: TGTGCCAGCAGACTGGACAGCCTCCATCAGCCCCAGCATTTT. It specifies CASRLDSLHQPQHF.

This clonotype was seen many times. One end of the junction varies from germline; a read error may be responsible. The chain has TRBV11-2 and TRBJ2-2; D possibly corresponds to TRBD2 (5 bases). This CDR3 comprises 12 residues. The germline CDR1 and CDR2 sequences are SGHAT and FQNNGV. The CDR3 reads CASSEVTGELFF. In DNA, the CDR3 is TGTGCCAGCAGCGAAGTCACCGGGGAGCTTTTTTTT.

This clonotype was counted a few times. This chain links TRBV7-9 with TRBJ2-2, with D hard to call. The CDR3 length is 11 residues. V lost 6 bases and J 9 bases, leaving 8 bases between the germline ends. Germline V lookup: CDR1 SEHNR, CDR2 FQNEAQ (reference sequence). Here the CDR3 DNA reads TGTGCCAGCAGACTATCCAGGGAGCTGTTTTTT. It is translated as CASRLSRELFF.

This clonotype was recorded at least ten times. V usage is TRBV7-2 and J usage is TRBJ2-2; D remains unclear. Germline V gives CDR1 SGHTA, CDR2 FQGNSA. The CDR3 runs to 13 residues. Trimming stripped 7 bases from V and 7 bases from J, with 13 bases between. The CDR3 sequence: CASTPAYYGELFF. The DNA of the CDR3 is TGTGCCAGCACCCCTGCGTACTACGGGGAGCTGTTTTTT.

CDR3 sequence: CASSLGCFRNGYTF. The CDR3 DNA follows: TGTGCCAGCAGTCTCGGGTGCTTTCGCAATGGCTACACCTTC. This chain connects TRBV7-9 to TRBJ1-2; D unresolved. The V gene's germline CDR1 is SEHNR and CDR2 FQNEAQ (reference sequence). Trimming pared 6 bases from V and 6 bases from J, leaving 17 bases between. The CDR3 runs 14 residues.

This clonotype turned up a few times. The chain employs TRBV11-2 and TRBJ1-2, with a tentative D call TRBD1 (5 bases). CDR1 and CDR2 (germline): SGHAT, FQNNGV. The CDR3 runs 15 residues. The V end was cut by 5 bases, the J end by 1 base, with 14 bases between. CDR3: CASSPGRLYNYGYTF. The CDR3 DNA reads TGTGCCAGCAGCCCGGGACGCTTATATAACTATGGCTACACCTTC.

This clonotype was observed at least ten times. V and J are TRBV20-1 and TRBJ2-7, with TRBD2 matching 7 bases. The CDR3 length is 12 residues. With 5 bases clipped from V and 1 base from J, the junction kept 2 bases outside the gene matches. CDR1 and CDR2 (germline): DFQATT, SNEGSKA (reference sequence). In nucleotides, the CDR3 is TGCAGTGCTGGGGGGGGGTCCTACGAGCAGTACTTC. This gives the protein CSAGGGSYEQYF.

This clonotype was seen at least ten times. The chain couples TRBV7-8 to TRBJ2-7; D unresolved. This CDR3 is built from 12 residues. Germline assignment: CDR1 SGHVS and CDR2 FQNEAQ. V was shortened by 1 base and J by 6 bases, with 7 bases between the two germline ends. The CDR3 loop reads CASSLGPGEQYF. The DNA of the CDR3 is TGTGCCAGCAGCTTAGGCCCTGGCGAGCAGTACTTC. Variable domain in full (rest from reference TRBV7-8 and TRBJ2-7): GAGVSQSPRYKVAKRGQDVALRCDPISGHVSLFWYQQALGQGPEFLTYFQNEAQLDKSGLPSDRFFAERPEGSVSTLKIQRTQQEDSAVYLCASSLGPGEQYFGPGTRLTVT.

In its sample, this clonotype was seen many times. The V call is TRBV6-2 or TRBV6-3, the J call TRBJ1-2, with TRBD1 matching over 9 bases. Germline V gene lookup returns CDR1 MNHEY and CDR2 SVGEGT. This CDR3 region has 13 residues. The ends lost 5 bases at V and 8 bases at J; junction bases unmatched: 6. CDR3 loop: CASSPQGAKGYTF. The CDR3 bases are TGTGCCAGCAGTCCACAGGGGGCGAAAGGCTACACCTTC.

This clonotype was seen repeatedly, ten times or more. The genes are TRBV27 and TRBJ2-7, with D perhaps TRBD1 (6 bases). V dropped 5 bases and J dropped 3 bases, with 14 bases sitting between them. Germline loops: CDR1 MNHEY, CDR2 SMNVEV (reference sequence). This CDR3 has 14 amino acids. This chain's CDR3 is CASSPRTDLYEQYF. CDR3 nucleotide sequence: TGTGCCAGCAGTCCGCGGACAGATCTCTACGAGCAGTACTTC.

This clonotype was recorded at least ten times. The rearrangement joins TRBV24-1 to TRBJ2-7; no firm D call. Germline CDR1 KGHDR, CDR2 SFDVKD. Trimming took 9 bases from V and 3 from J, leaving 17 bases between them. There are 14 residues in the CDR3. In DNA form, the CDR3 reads TGTGCCACCCGAAAGGCAGGTGAAGTCTACGAGCAGTACTTC. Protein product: CATRKAGEVYEQYF.

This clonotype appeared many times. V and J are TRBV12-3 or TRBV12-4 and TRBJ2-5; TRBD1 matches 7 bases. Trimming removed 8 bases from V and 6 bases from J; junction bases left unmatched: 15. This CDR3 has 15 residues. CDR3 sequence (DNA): TGTGCCAGCGAACAGTCATCGAGGGGGCTACAGACCCAGTACTTC. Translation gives CASEQSSRGLQTQYF.

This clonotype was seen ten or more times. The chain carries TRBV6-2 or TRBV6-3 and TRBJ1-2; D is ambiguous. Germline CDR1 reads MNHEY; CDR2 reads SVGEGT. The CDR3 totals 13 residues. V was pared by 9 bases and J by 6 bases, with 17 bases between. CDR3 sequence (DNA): TGTGCCAGACTTACTCGACGGCCTGATGGCTACACCTTC. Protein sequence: CARLTRRPDGYTF.

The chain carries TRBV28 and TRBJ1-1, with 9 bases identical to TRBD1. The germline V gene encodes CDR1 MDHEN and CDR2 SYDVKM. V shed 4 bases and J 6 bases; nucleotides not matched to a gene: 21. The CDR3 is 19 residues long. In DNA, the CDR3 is TGTGCCAGCAGTTCCCCGCCTAACAGGGGGCGGCGGGGTCCTTCTGAAGCTTTCTTT. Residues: CASSSPPNRGRRGPSEAFF.

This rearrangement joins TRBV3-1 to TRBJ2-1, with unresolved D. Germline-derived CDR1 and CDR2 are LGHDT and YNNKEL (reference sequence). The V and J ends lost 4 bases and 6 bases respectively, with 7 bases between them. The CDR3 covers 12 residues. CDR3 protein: CASSRHVNEQFF. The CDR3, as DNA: TGTGCCAGCAGCCGGCACGTCAATGAGCAGTTCTTC.

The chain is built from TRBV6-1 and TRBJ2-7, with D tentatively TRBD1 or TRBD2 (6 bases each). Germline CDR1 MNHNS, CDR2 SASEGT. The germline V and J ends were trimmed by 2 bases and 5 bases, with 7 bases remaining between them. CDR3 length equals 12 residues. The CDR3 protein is CASSERGDEQYF. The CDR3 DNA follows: TGTGCCAGCAGTGAAAGGGGGGACGAGCAGTACTTC.

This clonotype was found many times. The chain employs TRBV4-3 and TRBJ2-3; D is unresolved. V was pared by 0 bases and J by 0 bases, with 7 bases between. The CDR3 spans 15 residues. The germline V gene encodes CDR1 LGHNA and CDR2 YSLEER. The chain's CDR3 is CASSQEILSTDTQYF. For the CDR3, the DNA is TGCGCCAGCAGCCAAGAGATACTTAGCACAGATACGCAGTATTTT.

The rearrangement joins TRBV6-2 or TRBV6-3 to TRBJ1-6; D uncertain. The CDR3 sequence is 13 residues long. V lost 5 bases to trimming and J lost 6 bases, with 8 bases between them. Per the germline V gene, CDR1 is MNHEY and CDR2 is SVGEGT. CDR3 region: CASSIPGNSPLHF. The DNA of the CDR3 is TGTGCCAGCAGTATCCCGGGTAATTCACCCCTCCACTTT.

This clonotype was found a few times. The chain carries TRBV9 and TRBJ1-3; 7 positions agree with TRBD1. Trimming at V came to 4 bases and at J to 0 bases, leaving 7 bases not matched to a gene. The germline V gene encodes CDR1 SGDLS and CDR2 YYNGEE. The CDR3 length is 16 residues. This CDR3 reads CASSPGQLSSGNTIYF. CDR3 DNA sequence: TGTGCCAGCAGCCCGGGACAGTTGAGCTCTGGAAACACCATATATTTT. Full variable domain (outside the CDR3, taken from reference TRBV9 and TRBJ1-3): DSGVTQTPKHLITATGQRVTLRCSPRSGDLSVYWYQQSLDQGLQFLIQYYNGEERAKGNILERFSAQQFPDLHSELNLSSLELGDSALYFCASSPGQLSSGNTIYFGEGSWLTVV.

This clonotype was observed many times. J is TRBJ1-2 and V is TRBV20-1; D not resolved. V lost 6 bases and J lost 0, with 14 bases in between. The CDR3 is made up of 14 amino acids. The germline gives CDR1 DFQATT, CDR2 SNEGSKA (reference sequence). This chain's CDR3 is CSANSDTTNYGYTF. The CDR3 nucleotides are TGCAGTGCGAATTCCGACACAACTAACTATGGCTACACCTTC.

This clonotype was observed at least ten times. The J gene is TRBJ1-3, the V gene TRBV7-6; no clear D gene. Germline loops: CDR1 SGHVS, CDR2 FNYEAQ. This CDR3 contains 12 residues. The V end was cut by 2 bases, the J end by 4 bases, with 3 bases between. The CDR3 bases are TGTGCCAGCAGCTTACAGGGAAACACCATATATTTT. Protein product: CASSLQGNTIYF.

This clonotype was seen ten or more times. CDR3 coding DNA: TGTGCCAGCAGTTCCGGACAGGGGACCCTCCCTAACTATGGCTACACCTTC. It specifies CASSSGQGTLPNYGYTF. This chain connects TRBV6-5 to TRBJ1-2; 9 bases are a match to TRBD1. The J segment lost 0 bases and the V segment lost 4 bases, leaving 9 bases of the junction unmatched. Germline lookup yields CDR1 MNHEY and CDR2 SVGAGI. This CDR3 has 17 residues.

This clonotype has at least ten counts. In DNA form, the CDR3 reads TGTGCCAGCAGCTATTCCGATGAGCAGTTCTTC. Translated, it gives CASSYSDEQFF. The genes are TRBV11-2 and TRBJ2-1; D not resolved. CDR3 size: 11 residues. Germline lookup yields CDR1 SGHAT and CDR2 FQNNGV. Trimming cost V 4 bases and J 8 bases, with 6 bases left between them.

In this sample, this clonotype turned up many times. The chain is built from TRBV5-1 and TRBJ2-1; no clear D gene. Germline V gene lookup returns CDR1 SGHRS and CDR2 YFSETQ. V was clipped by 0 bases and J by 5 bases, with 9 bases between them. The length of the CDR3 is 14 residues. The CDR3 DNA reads TGCGCCAGCAGCTTGGCTGGGCCCAACAATGAGCAGTTCTTC. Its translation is CASSLAGPNNEQFF.